These 4 T cell receptor beta chains came from one sample sequenced in a study of T cells after yellow fever vaccination (dated by TCRdb to the late 2010s). Receptors were amplified or captured by 5' RACE. Sequencing instrument: Illumina HiSeq 2500. TCRdb ran its own pipeline on the public reads, namely fastp trimming at Q25 and MiXCR clone calling, and kept in-frame beta chains. Rows are unified per CDR3 protein, each entry keeping the most common DNA and genes. The sample table records about 300,000 distinct CDR3 sequences; about 6.9% of these occur just once. Over 15% of the sample rests with the top ten. This sample's treatment or condition label indicates: live attenuated yellow fever vaccine strain. The specimen was PBMCs, collected 45 days after the first yellow fever vaccination. The origin of the receptors is a man aged 18 to 29 who received the YFV17D yellow fever vaccine.

This clonotype was observed many times. The chain recombines TRBV10-3 with TRBJ2-7, with 9 bases matching TRBD1. Per the germline V gene, CDR1 is ENHRY and CDR2 is SYGVKD. There are 16 residues in the CDR3. V shed 10 bases, J shed 7 bases, and the junction held 20 bases outside the gene matches. The CDR3 bases are TGTGCCACCATCCCGCCGGGACAGGGTAATCCTTGGGAGCAGTACGTC. Protein product: CATIPPGQGNPWEQYV.

The genes are TRBV12-3 or TRBV12-4 and TRBJ2-5; 12 nucleotides line up with TRBD2. CDR3 length: 15 amino acids. With V trimmed by 6 bases and J by 10 bases, 12 bases remained unmatched. DNA for the CDR3: TGTGCCAGCAGCCCAAGCACTAGCGGGGGGAGGGGCCAGTACTTC. Residues: CASSPSTSGGRGQYF.

In its sample, this clonotype was seen a few times. The CDR3: CSATGTPFSYEQYF. DNA of the CDR3: TGCAGTGCAACCGGGACCCCCTTCTCCTACGAGCAGTACTTC. The chain links TRBV20-1 to TRBJ2-7; perhaps D is TRBD1 or TRBD2 (5 bases each). The V end was cut by 6 bases, the J end by 0 bases, with 15 bases between. Per the germline V gene, CDR1 is DFQATT and CDR2 is SNEGSKA (reference sequence). This CDR3 spans 14 amino acids.

This clonotype came up a few times. The chain uses TRBV18 and TRBJ2-3; perhaps D is TRBD1 or TRBD2 (5 bases each). V dropped 0 bases and J dropped 7 bases, with 8 bases sitting between them. Germline V lookup: CDR1 KGHSH, CDR2 LQKENI. CDR3 size: 13 residues. CDR3 protein: CASSPPGRHTQYF. CDR3 sequence (DNA): TGTGCCAGCTCACCACCGGGACGCCATACGCAGTATTTT.